The clone carrying this TCR beta chain came up a few times. Its matching antigen is unknown. Data came from immunoSEQ multiplex PCR; TCRdb stores just in-frame clones and leaves some out. Among some 79,000 clones, approximately 88% were seen once, and the ten largest hold roughly 0.31%. The V segment lost 5 bases and the J segment 2 bases; nucleotides outside the gene matches: 6. Germline V gene data show CDR1 as MRHNA and CDR2 as SNTAGT. This CDR3 region has 16 residues. This sample was taken from a study of graft-versus-host responses after intestinal transplantation. About the research overall: Once they had received anti-thymocyte globulin induction, all recipients took tacrolimus and steroids for around three years. Whole-study findings and limits: An association linked early post-transplant HvG declines with peak circulating GvH clone levels. Researchers found GvH clones in recipient marrow, and some showed up first in ileum or blood. Allograft clonal ratios (graft-versus-host to host-versus-graft) were high in patients who had graft-donor T cell macrochimerism.

This sample comprised unstimulated CD4+ T cells sorted from spleen or lymph node cells, obtained before intestinal transplant. This sequence originates from a human donor who received an intestinal transplant. The chain has TRBV6-4 and TRBJ1-6; TRBD1 aligns across 7 bases. CDR3: CASSTIQGAYNSPLHF. The CDR3 DNA is TGTGCCAGCAGTACAATCCAGGGGGCCTATAATTCACCCCTCCACTTT.